These T cell receptor beta chains were read from a single sample in a study of T cell responses to AZD1222 COVID-19 vaccine. Assay used: immunoSEQ multiplex PCR; TCRdb lists only in-frame clones, some missing. Altogether about 90,000 clones are present, nearly 90% being singletons, with the ten largest covering about 6%. The sample was peripheral blood, taken on day 0 of AZD1222 vaccination. The receptors originated from an adult in good health. CDR3s include the opening cysteine and the closing phenylalanine or tryptophan. D genes are given only for firm matches. Clone size is stated in some rows and not others, as once, few, many or a class when expanded.

TRBV19	TRBJ2-7	.	.	TGTGCCAGTACCAAACAGGGACGATCCTACGAGCAGTACTTC	CASTKQGRSYEQYF
TRBV7-9	TRBJ2-3	.	.	TGTGCCAGCAGTTCCCAGGGGCTAGCGTTAGCAGATACGCAGTATTTT	CASSSQGLALADTQYF
TRBV11-2	TRBJ2-4	.	.	TGTGCCAGCAGCTTAGCTATAGCCAAAAACATTCAGTACTTC	CASSLAIAKNIQYF
TRBV7-9	TRBJ2-2	.	TRBD2	TGTGCCAGCAGCTTCGGGACTAGCGGGAGCGCCGGGGAGCTGTTTTTT	CASSFGTSGSAGELFF
TRBV10-2	TRBJ2-1	.	.	TGCGCCAGCAGTGAGTCGATTCTAGCGACGAGCTCCTACAATGAGCAGTTCTTC	CASSESILATSSYNEQFF
TRBV5-1	TRBJ2-1	.	.	TGCGCCAGCAGCTTCGACCTCCGCTACAATGAGCAGTTCTTC	CASSFDLRYNEQFF
TRBV9	TRBJ1-5	.	TRBD1	TGTGCCAGCAGCTCGCGACAGGGTTTTCAGCCCCAGCATTTT	CASSSRQGFQPQHF
TRBV7-9	TRBJ1-1	.	.	TGTGCCAGCAGCTTAGTGTCAGGGCTGAACACTGAAGCTTTCTTT	CASSLVSGLNTEAFF
TRBV27	TRBJ1-2	.	TRBD1	TGTGCCAGCAGTGTTAACAGGGGATCCACTTTTTCCTATGGCTACACCTTC	CASSVNRGSTFSYGYTF
TRBV21-1	TRBJ2-7	.	.	TGTGCCAGCAGCCCGGGGGGACGACAGGGCGGCTACGAGCAGTACTTC	CASSPGGRQGGYEQYF
TRBV10-3	TRBJ1-1	.	.	TGTGCCACTATATCGGACCCGATGAACACTGAAGCTTTCTTT	CATISDPMNTEAFF
TRBV5-4	TRBJ2-7	.	TRBD1	TGTGCCAGCAGCTCGGTGGGACAGGGGATCTACGAGCAGTACTTC	CASSSVGQGIYEQYF
TRBV5-1	TRBJ2-7	.	TRBD2	TGCGCCAGCAGCCCTGGGGGGGGATACGGGACTAGAGCCTACGAGCAGTACTTC	CASSPGGGYGTRAYEQYF
TRBV6-5	TRBJ1-2	few	.	TGTGCCAGCAGCTACGGGACTTACTATGGCTACACCTTC	CASSYGTYYGYTF
TRBV6-1	TRBJ1-1	.	.	TGTGCCAGCAGTGACCTCAGGGTGAGGACTGAAGCTTTCTTT	CASSDLRVRTEAFF
TRBV19	TRBJ2-7	.	.	TGTGCCAGTAGTGTCACTCTTGATTCTACCTACGAGCAGTACTTC	CASSVTLDSTYEQYF